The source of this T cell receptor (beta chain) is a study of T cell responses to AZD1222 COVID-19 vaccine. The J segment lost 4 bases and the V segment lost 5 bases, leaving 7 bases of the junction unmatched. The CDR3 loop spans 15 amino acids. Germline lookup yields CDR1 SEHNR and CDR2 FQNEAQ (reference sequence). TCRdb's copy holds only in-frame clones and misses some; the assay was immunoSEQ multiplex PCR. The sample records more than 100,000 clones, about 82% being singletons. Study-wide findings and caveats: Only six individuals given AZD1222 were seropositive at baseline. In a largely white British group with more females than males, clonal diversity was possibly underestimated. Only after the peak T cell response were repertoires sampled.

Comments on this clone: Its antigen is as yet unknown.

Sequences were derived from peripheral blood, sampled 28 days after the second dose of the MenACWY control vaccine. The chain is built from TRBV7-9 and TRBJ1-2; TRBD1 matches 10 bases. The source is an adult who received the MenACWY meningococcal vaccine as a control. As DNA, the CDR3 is TGTGCCAGCAGCGCTGGGACAGGGGATACCTATGGCTACACCTTC. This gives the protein CASSAGTGDTYGYTF. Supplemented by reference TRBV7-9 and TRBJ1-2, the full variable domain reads DTGVSQNPRHKITKRGQNVTFRCDPISEHNRLYWYRQTLGQGPEFLTYFQNEAQLEKSRLLSDRFSAERPKGSFSTLEIQRTEQGDSAMYLCASSAGTGDTYGYTFGSGTRLTVV.